Listed below are T cell receptor beta chains from one sample, sequenced in a study of T cells in Graves' hyperthyroidism and ophthalmopathy. Each CDR3 protein is one row after TCRdb ran MiXCR on the multiplex PCR reads. Counted here are about 700,000 distinct CDR3 sequences, about 45% occurring once; the ten biggest clones make up approximately 7.2%. Material for sequencing was peripheral blood or thyroid tissue (not recorded which). All receptors derive from an adult man with Graves' disease, either hyperthyroidism or ophthalmopathy (not recorded which). CDR3s include the opening cysteine and the closing phenylalanine or tryptophan. The D gene is left open where the match is weak. Clone size is stated in some rows and not others, as once, few, many or a class when expanded.

v_call	d_call	clone_size	j_call	cdr3_nt	cdr3_aa
TRBV20-1	TRBD1	.	TRBJ1-5	TGCAGTGCTAGAGGACAGGGGGCATCAGAGCCCCAGCATTTT	CSARGQGASEPQHF
TRBV7-8	.	.	TRBJ2-3	TGTGCCAGCAGCTTTTTGGGGACCACGCAGTATTTT	CASSFLGTTQYF
TRBV6-5	TRBD2	few	TRBJ2-7	TGTGCCAGCCTCCCCGGACTAGGGTCGAGCGAGCAGTACTTC	CASLPGLGSSEQYF
TRBV10-3	.	few	TRBJ2-2	TGTGCCATCAGTGAACGCGGGGAGCTGTTTTTT	CAISERGELFF
TRBV5-1	TRBD1	.	TRBJ2-7	TGCGCCAGCAGCTTGAGCCAGGGGGTCGCCTCCTACGAGCAGTACTTC	CASSLSQGVASYEQYF
TRBV20-1	.	few	TRBJ1-1	TGCAGTGCTAGAGATCTGGGGCCTGAAGCTTTCTTT	CSARDLGPEAFF
TRBV7-6	TRBD2	.	TRBJ2-6	TGTGCCAGCAGCTCCCAAACGGGACTAGCGGGCGCCAACGTCCTGACTTTC	CASSSQTGLAGANVLTF
TRBV11-1	.	.	TRBJ1-6	TGTGCCAGCAGCTCGCACGACCTACAGGGACTTTATAATTCACCCCTCCACTTT	CASSSHDLQGLYNSPLHF
TRBV19	.	few	TRBJ1-1	TGTGCCAGTAGTATAGGAGAAATGAACACTGAAGCTTTCTTT	CASSIGEMNTEAFF
TRBV10-1	.	.	TRBJ2-5	TGCGCCAGGGGGATTGTAGAGACCCAGTACTTC	CARGIVETQYF
TRBV10-3	.	.	TRBJ2-7	TGTGCCATCAGTGAGTCCCAGGGAGGCTACGAGCAGTACTTC	CAISESQGGYEQYF
TRBV2	TRBD1	.	TRBJ1-5	TGTGCCAGCAGGAAGACGACAGGGGGTTCGAGACAGCCCCAGCATTTT	CASRKTTGGSRQPQHF
TRBV7-9	TRBD2	many	TRBJ2-2	TGTGCCAGCAGCTTATCACTAGCGGGAAGCGTCACCGGGGAGCTGTTTTTT	CASSLSLAGSVTGELFF
TRBV2	TRBD1	few	TRBJ1-6	TGTGCCAGCAATCCGGATGGACAGGGCTATTCACCCCTCCACTTT	CASNPDGQGYSPLHF